Listed below are T cell receptor beta chains from one sample, sequenced in a study of blood T cell repertoires in COVID-19. Only in-frame clones appear in the TCRdb table, and some are missing; sequencing was by immunoSEQ multiplex PCR. The sample lists 200,000 to 300,000 clones; around 84% were seen once. The sample taken for sequencing was peripheral blood. The receptor set was obtained from a woman aged 18-29 years with acute or convalescent COVID-19. Each CDR3 is given with its conserved first and last residue. The D gene is left open where the match is weak. Clone size is shown for a subset of rows, as once, few, many or a class of expanded clone.

d_gene | abundance | j_gene | v_gene | CDR3aa | CDR3nt
TRBD1 | NA | TRBJ2-4 | TRBV4-3 | CASSRGQGAGVAKNIQYF | TGCGCCAGCAGCCGGGGACAGGGGGCCGGGGTAGCCAAAAACATTCAGTACTTC
NA | NA | TRBJ1-1 | TRBV7-2 | CASSFYQMNTEAFF | TGTGCCAGCAGCTTTTACCAGATGAACACTGAAGCTTTCTTT
NA | NA | TRBJ2-1 | TRBV13 | CASSPSGVSYNEQFF | TGTGCCAGCAGCCCCTCGGGAGTCTCCTACAATGAGCAGTTCTTC
TRBD1 | NA | TRBJ2-5 | TRBV5-6 | CASSWDRAETQYF | TGTGCCAGCAGCTGGGACAGGGCAGAGACCCAGTACTTC
NA | NA | TRBJ1-1 | TRBV18 | CASSPPFGRLTEAFF | TGTGCCAGCTCACCACCGTTCGGCAGACTAACTGAAGCTTTCTTT
NA | NA | TRBJ1-4 | TRBV19 | CASSIRGGNEKLFF | TGTGCCAGTAGTATTCGAGGTGGTAATGAAAAACTGTTTTTT
TRBD2 | few | TRBJ2-7 | TRBV7-2 | CASSSYGGGPYEQYF | TGTGCCAGCAGCTCTTATGGGGGAGGGCCCTACGAGCAGTACTTC
NA | few | TRBJ1-2 | TRBV5-4 | CASSLRTVPNYGYTF | TGTGCCAGCAGCTTAAGGACAGTCCCTAACTATGGCTACACCTTC
NA | NA | TRBJ2-1 | TRBV6-5 | CATRRGREGNEQFF | TGTGCCACCCGTCGAGGGAGAGAGGGCAATGAGCAGTTCTTC
TRBD2 | NA | TRBJ2-5 | TRBV5-6 | CASSSAPGGRETQYF | TGTGCCAGCAGCTCAGCCCCCGGGGGGAGGGAGACCCAGTACTTC
NA | NA | TRBJ1-5 | TRBV30 | CAWSPGYSNQPQHF | TGTGCCTGGAGTCCCGGTTATAGCAATCAGCCCCAGCATTTT
NA | NA | TRBJ1-5 | TRBV20-1 | CSASPGVGQPQHF | TGCAGTGCTAGTCCGGGGGTGGGTCAGCCCCAGCATTTT
TRBD1 | NA | TRBJ2-2 | TRBV7-2 | CASSFAGTGGTGELFF | TGTGCCAGCAGCTTCGCCGGGACAGGGGGCACCGGGGAGCTGTTTTTT
TRBD2 | NA | TRBJ2-3 | TRBV28 | CAIRGLAIDTDTQYF | TGTGCCATCCGAGGACTAGCGATAGACACAGATACGCAGTATTTT
NA | NA | TRBJ1-2 | TRBV9 | CASSPSGGGVEGYTF | TGTGCCAGCAGCCCCTCGGGAGGGGGAGTGGAAGGCTACACCTTC
NA | few | TRBJ1-2 | TRBV4-3 | CASSQDPLASGYTF | TGCGCCAGCAGCCAAGATCCCCTTGCGTCCGGCTACACCTTC
NA | NA | TRBJ2-5 | TRBV27 | CASSRYGETQYF | TGTGCCAGCAGTAGGTACGGGGAGACCCAGTACTTC
TRBD1 | NA | TRBJ1-3 | TRBV15 | CATSIAYRDRAGNTIYF | TGTGCCACCAGCATCGCTTACCGGGACAGGGCTGGAAACACCATATATTTT
NA | NA | TRBJ2-2 | TRBV19 | CASRGAAPGGELFF | TGTGCCAGTCGGGGGGCGGCCCCCGGCGGGGAGCTGTTTTTT
TRBD2 | NA | TRBJ2-7 | TRBV28 | CASTAGGSLDYEQYF | TGTGCCAGCACCGCCGGCGGGAGCCTCGACTACGAGCAGTACTTC
NA | once | TRBJ1-1 | TRBV5-1 | CASSLVSNTEAFF | TGCGCCAGCAGCTTGGTCTCGAACACTGAAGCTTTCTTT
NA | NA | TRBJ2-1 | TRBV28 | CASSFPKLVGSYNEQFF | TGTGCCAGCAGTTTCCCCAAACTAGTTGGGTCCTACAATGAGCAGTTCTTC
NA | NA | TRBJ1-6 | TRBV7-9 | CASSLTGRINSPLHF | TGTGCCAGCAGCTTAACAGGGAGAATTAATTCACCCCTCCACTTT
NA | NA | TRBJ2-5 | TRBV7-2 | CASSVLVETQYF | TGTGCCAGCAGCGTCCTAGTGGAGACCCAGTACTTC